This T cell receptor beta chain was recorded in a study of radiation and T cells in renal cell carcinoma. Across the study: Nephrectomy followed 15 Gy stereotactic body radiation by 4 weeks.

TCRdb's table, derived via immunoSEQ multiplex PCR, lists solely in-frame clones and lacks some. The table records approximately 100,000 clones, around 88% of them present only once. Deletions cut 4 bases from V and 5 bases from J, with 14 bases between. The CDR3 loop spans 14 amino acids. Germline values: CDR1 GTSNPN, CDR2 SVGIG (reference sequence). Stated time point: baseline pretreatment blood. Treatment of the sample: 15 Gy SBRT to primary tumor, nephrectomy 4 weeks later. Serial blood draws occurred at baseline and 2 and 4 weeks post-SBRT. The tumor was a clear cell renal cell carcinoma. This chain joins TRBV30 and TRBJ1-4; weak D call: TRBD1 (5 bases). Sequencing used blood, obtained from a patient whose treatment included radiotherapy and nephrectomy. This clonotype originated in a man aged 45-65 years with renal cell carcinoma. The CDR3 nucleotides read TGTGCCTGGAAGGGAAGGGGCGAGAATGAAAAACTGTTTTTT. It translates to CAWKGRGENEKLFF.